This is a list of T cell receptor beta chains from one sample in a study of blood T cell repertoires in COVID-19. The table came from immunoSEQ multiplex PCR; TCRdb's copy has only in-frame clones and leaves some out. The data hold 220,000 or so clones, with approximately 80% observed a single time. Specimen: peripheral blood. The receptors originated from a woman of 80 years or more with acute or convalescent COVID-19. Each CDR3 is given with its conserved first and last residue. Fields, in order: CDR3 length, clone size, D gene, V gene, J gene, CDR3 DNA, CDR3 protein. A D gene is named only where the DNA matches it firmly. Size values are once, few and many counts, or a class for expanded clones, and some rows have none.

14	.	.	TRBV6-5	TRBJ2-5	TGTGCCAGCAGTTACGGCCGGGACACAGAGACCCAGTACTTC	CASSYGRDTETQYF
15	.	TRBD1	TRBV19	TRBJ2-1	TGTGCCAGTAGTATAGGGGACAGGGAAGGAGGTGAGCAGTTCTTC	CASSIGDREGGEQFF
18	.	TRBD2	TRBV4-2	TRBJ2-3	TGTGCCAGCAGCCCCCGACTAGCGGGGGGGCGGGTCACAGATACGCAGTATTTT	CASSPRLAGGRVTDTQYF
17	.	.	TRBV21-1	TRBJ1-2	TGTGCCAGCAGCAAAGAGCCCCCGGGGGAGACAGGGGGCCGCTACACCTTC	CASSKEPPGETGGRYTF
14	.	TRBD1	TRBV13	TRBJ1-1	TGTGCCAGCAGCCGGACAGGCCCGAACACTGAAGCTTTCTTT	CASSRTGPNTEAFF
12	.	.	TRBV6-5	TRBJ1-2	TGTGCCAGCAGATCAGGGGTCTATGGCTACACCTTC	CASRSGVYGYTF
15	.	.	TRBV5-4	TRBJ2-5	TGTGCCAGCAGCTTGGGGGGCCACAGGGACGAGACCCAGTACTTC	CASSLGGHRDETQYF
16	.	TRBD2	TRBV11-2	TRBJ2-1	TGTGCCAGCAGCTTAGATCGACTAGCGGGGGGGGATGAGCAGTTCTTC	CASSLDRLAGGDEQFF
15	.	TRBD2	TRBV2	TRBJ2-5	TGTGCCAGCAACTCCCTGACTAGCGGGGGGGAGACCCAGTACTTC	CASNSLTSGGETQYF
16	.	TRBD2	TRBV28	TRBJ2-7	TGTGCCAGCAGTCACCCACCGACTAGCGGGGGAGGCGAGCAGTACTTC	CASSHPPTSGGGEQYF
14	.	TRBD2	TRBV18	TRBJ2-5	TGTGCCAGCTGTCTAGCGGGAGGTCAAGAGACCCAGTACTTC	CASCLAGGQETQYF
15	once	TRBD1	TRBV24-1	TRBJ2-5	TGTGCCACCAGTGATGCGGGACAGGGTCGGGAGACCCAGTACTTC	CATSDAGQGRETQYF
14	.	TRBD2	TRBV20-1	TRBJ2-1	TGCAGTGCTAGTATACTAGCGGATTACAATGAGCAGTTCTTC	CSASILADYNEQFF
14	.	.	TRBV25-1	TRBJ1-1	TGTGCCAGCAGACCCCCAGCAGGGAACACTGAAGCTTTCTTT	CASRPPAGNTEAFF
16	.	.	TRBV27	TRBJ2-7	TGTGCCAGCAGTCTCAACCCTTCGTCGGGAGCCTTCGAGCAGTACTTC	CASSLNPSSGAFEQYF
14	once	.	TRBV7-2	TRBJ1-1	TGTGCCAGCAAGTTCGGGACATCGAAGCCTGAAGCTTTCTTT	CASKFGTSKPEAFF
14	few	.	TRBV5-1	TRBJ1-6	TGCGCCAGCAGCTTCACGGGGGATAATTCACCCCTCCACTTT	CASSFTGDNSPLHF
14	few	TRBD1	TRBV5-4	TRBJ1-5	TGTGCCAGCAGCCCAGGACAGGGCAATCAGCCCCAGCATTTT	CASSPGQGNQPQHF
13	.	.	TRBV27	TRBJ1-2	TGTGCCAGCAGGAAAGGGGCCAACTATGGCTACACCTTC	CASRKGANYGYTF
14	.	TRBD1	TRBV18	TRBJ1-2	TGTGCCAGCTCACCAATGAGGACAGGCGATGGCTACACCTTC	CASSPMRTGDGYTF
16	.	.	TRBV28	TRBJ1-6	TGTGCCAGCAGTTTATCTTCGGGGTCGCAGAATTCACCCCTCCACTTT	CASSLSSGSQNSPLHF
11	.	TRBD1	TRBV5-1	TRBJ1-2	TGCGCCAGCAGCCGGGACAGTATCTACACCTTC	CASSRDSIYTF
13	.	.	TRBV5-4	TRBJ1-2	TGTGCCAGCAGCTTGTCCCTGGAGGATGGCTACACCTTC	CASSLSLEDGYTF
12	once	.	TRBV10-3	TRBJ1-1	TGTGCCATCCGGGGGGGGGACACTGAAGCTTTCTTT	CAIRGGDTEAFF
14	few	TRBD1	TRBV2	TRBJ1-6	TGTGCCAGCAAATGGACAGGATCTAATTCACCCCTCCACTTT	CASKWTGSNSPLHF
14	.	.	TRBV9	TRBJ1-1	TGTGCCAGCAGCGTAGCTTTCAGGGGCACTGAAGCTTTCTTT	CASSVAFRGTEAFF